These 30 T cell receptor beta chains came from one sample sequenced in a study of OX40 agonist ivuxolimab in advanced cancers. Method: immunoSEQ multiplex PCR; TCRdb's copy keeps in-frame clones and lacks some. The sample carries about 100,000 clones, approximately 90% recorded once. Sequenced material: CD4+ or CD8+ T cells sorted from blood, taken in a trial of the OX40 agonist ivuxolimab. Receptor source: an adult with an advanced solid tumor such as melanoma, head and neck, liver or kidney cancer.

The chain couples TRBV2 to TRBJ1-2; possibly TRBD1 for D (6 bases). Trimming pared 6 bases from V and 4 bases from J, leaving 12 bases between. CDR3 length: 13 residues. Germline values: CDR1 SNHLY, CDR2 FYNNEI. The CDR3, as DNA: TGTGCCAGCAGAGCAACAGGGATCTATGGCTACACCTTC. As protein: CASRATGIYGYTF.

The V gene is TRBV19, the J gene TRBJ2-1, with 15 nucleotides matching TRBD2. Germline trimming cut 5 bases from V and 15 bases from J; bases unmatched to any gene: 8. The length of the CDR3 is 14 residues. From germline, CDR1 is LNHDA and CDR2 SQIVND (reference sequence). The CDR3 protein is CASSDGTSGGPVFF. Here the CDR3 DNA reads TGTGCCAGTAGTGACGGGACTAGCGGGGGGCCTGTGTTCTTC.

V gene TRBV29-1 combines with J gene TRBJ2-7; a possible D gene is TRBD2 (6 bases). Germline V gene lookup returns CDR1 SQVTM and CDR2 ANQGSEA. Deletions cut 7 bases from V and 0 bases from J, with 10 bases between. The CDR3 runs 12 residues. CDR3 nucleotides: TGCAGCGCACTGCGGGACTCCTACGAGCAGTACTTC. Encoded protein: CSALRDSYEQYF.

CDR3 bases: TGTGCCAGCAGTGCCCGACTAGCGGGGTACAATGAGCAGTTCTTC. Its protein is CASSARLAGYNEQFF. The gene calls are TRBV6-1 and TRBJ2-1; TRBD2 matches at 11 bases. J lost 4 bases, V lost 4 bases, and 3 bases had no gene match. This CDR3 region has 15 residues. The V gene's germline CDR1 is MNHNS and CDR2 SASEGT.

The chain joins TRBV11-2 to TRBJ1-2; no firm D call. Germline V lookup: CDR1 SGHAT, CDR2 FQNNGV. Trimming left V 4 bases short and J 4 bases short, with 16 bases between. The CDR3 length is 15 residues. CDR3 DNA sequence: TGTGCCAGCAGCTCTGACTCGGCCACGGGCTATGGCTACACCTTC. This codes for CASSSDSATGYGYTF.

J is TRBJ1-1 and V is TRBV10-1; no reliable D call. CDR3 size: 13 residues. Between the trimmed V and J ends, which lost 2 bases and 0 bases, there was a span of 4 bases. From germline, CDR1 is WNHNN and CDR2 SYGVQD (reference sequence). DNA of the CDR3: TGCGCCAGCAGTGAGAAAGTGAACACTGAAGCTTTCTTT. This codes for CASSEKVNTEAFF.

CDR3 amino acids: CAWSQTNYGYTF. DNA of the CDR3: TGTGCCTGGAGCCAGACTAACTATGGCTACACCTTC. The V and J genes are TRBV30 and TRBJ1-2; D uncertain. Germline V gene sequence: CDR1 GTSNPN, CDR2 SVGIG (reference sequence). The ends were cut back, 3 bases at V and 0 bases at J, with 5 bases in the middle. The CDR3 runs 12 residues. Based on the CDR3 plus reference TRBV30 and TRBJ1-2, the full variable domain is SQTIHQWPATLVQPVGSPLSLECTVEGTSNPNLYWYRQAAGRGLQLLFYSVGIGQISSEVPQNLSASRPQDRQFILSSKKLLLSDSGFYLCAWSQTNYGYTFGSGTRLTVV.

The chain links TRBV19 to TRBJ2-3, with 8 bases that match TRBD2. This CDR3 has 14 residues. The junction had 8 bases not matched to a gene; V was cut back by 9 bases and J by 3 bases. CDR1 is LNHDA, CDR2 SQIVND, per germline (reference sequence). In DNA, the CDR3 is TGTGCCAGCACCGCGGCGGGAGGTACAGATACGCAGTATTTT. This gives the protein CASTAAGGTDTQYF.

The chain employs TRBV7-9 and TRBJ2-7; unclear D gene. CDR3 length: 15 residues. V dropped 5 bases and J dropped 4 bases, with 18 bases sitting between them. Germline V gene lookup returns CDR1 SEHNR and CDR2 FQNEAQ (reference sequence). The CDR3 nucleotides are TGTGCCAGCAGCCCGGGCGGTGTCGTCCCTTACGAGCAGTACTTC. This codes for CASSPGGVVPYEQYF.

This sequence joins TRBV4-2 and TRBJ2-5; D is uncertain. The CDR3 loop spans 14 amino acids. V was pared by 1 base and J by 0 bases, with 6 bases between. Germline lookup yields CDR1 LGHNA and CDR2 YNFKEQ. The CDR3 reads CASSQVTNQETQYF. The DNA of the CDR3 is TGTGCCAGCAGCCAAGTAACTAACCAAGAGACCCAGTACTTC.

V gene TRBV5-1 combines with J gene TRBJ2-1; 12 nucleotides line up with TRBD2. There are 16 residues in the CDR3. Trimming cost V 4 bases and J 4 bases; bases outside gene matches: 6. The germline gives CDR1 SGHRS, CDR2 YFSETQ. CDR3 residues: CASSKRLAGDYNEQFF. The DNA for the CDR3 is TGCGCCAGCAGCAAGCGACTAGCGGGGGATTACAATGAGCAGTTCTTC.

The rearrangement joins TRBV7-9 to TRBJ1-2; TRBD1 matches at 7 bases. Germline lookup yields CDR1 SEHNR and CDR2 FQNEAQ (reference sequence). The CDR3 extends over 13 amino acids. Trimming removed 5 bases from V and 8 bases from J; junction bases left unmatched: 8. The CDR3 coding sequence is TGTGCCAGCAGCGTCGACAGGGTGGGCGGCTACACCTTC. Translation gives CASSVDRVGGYTF.

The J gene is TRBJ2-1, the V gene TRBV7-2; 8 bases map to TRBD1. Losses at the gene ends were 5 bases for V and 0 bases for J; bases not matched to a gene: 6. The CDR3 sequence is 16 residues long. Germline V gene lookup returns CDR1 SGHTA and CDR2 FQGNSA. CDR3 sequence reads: CASSTNRGSSYNEQFF. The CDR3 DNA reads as TGTGCCAGCAGCACCAACAGGGGGAGCTCCTACAATGAGCAGTTCTTC.

The CDR3 loop is CASSLSSGKETQYF. In DNA, the CDR3 is TGTGCCAGCAGCTTATCATCCGGAAAAGAGACCCAGTACTTC. V gene TRBV11-1 combines with J gene TRBJ2-5; unclear D gene. The CDR3 covers 14 residues. V dropped 2 bases and J dropped 3 bases, with 10 bases sitting between them. Looked up from germline, CDR1 is SGHAT and CDR2 is FQDESV (reference sequence).

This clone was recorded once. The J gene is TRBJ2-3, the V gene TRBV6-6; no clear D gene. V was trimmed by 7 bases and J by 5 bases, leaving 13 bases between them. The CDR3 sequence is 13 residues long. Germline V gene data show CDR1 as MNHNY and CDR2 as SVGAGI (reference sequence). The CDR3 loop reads CASTKQGGDTQYF. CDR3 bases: TGTGCCAGCACCAAACAAGGTGGAGATACGCAGTATTTT.

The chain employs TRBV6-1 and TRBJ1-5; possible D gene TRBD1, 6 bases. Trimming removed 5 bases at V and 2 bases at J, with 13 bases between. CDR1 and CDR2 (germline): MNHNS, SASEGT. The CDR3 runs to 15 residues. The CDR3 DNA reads TGTGCCAGCAGTCTAGGGGGTGGAGGCAATCAGCCCCAGCATTTT. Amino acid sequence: CASSLGGGGNQPQHF.

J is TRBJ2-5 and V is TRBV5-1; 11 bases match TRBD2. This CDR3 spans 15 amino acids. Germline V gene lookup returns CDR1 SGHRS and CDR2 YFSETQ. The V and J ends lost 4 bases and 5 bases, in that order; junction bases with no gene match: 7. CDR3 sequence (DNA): TGCGCCAGCAGCCTTAGCGGGGGGGCCGGTGAGACCCAGTACTTC. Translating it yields CASSLSGGAGETQYF.

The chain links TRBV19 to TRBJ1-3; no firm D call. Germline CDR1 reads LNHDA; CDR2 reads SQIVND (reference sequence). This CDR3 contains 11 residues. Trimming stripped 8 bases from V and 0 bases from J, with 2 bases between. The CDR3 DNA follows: TGTGCCAGTTACTCTGGAAACACCATATATTTT. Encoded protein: CASYSGNTIYF.

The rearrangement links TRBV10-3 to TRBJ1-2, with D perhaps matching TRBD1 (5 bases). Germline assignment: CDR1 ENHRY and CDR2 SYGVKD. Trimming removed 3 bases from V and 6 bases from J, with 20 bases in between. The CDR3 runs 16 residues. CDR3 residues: CAISESRDGGGNGYTF. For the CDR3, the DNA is TGTGCCATCAGTGAATCCAGGGACGGTGGAGGAAATGGCTACACCTTC.

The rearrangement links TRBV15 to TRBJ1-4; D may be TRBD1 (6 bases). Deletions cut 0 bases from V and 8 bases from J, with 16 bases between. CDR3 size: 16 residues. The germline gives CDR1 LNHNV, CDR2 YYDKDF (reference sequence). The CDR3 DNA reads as TGTGCCACCAGCAGAGATTGGGCCAGGGGAGAGGAAAAACTGTTTTTT. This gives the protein CATSRDWARGEEKLFF.

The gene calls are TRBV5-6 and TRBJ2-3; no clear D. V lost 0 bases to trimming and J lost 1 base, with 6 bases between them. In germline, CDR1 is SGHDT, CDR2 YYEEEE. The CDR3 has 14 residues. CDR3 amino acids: CASSLGLGTDTQYF. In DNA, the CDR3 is TGTGCCAGCAGCTTGGGGCTAGGCACAGATACGCAGTATTTT.

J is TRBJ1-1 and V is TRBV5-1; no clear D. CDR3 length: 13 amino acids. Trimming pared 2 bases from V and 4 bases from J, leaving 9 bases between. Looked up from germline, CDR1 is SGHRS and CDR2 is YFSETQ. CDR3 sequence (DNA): TGCGCCAGCAGCTTTTATGAAGGCACTGAAGCTTTCTTT. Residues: CASSFYEGTEAFF.

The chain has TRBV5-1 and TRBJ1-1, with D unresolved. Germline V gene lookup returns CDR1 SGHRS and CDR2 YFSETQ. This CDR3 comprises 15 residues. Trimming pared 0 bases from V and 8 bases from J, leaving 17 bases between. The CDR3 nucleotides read TGCGCCAGCAGCTTGGTTGGGGAACCCAAACTCGAAGCTTTCTTT. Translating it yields CASSLVGEPKLEAFF.

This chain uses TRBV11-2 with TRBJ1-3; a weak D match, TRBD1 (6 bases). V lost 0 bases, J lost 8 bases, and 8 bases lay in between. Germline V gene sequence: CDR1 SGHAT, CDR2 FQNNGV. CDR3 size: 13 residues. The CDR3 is CASSLDSGDTIYF. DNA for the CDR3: TGTGCCAGCAGCTTAGATTCAGGGGACACCATATATTTT.

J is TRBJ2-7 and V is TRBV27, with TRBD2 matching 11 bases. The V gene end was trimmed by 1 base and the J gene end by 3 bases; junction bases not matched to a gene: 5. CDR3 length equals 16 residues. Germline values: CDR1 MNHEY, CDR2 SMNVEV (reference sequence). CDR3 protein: CASSLFGTSGHYEQYF. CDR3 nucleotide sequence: TGTGCCAGCAGTTTATTTGGGACTAGCGGCCACTACGAGCAGTACTTC.

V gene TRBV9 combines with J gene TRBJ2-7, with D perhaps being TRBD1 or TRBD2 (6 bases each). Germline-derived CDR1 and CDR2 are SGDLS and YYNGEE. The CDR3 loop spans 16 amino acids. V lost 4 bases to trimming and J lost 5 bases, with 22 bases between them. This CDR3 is CASSPSLRRGWDEQYF. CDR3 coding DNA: TGTGCCAGCAGCCCATCCCTCCGGAGGGGGTGGGACGAGCAGTACTTC. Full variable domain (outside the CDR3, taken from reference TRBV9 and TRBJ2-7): DSGVTQTPKHLITATGQRVTLRCSPRSGDLSVYWYQQSLDQGLQFLIQYYNGEERAKGNILERFSAQQFPDLHSELNLSSLELGDSALYFCASSPSLRRGWDEQYFGPGTRLTVT.

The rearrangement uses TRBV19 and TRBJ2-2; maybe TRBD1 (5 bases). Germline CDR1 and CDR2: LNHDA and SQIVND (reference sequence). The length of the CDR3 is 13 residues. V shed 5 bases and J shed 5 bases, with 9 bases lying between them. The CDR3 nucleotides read TGTGCCAGTAGTGTACAGGTGACCGGGGAGCTGTTTTTT. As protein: CASSVQVTGELFF.

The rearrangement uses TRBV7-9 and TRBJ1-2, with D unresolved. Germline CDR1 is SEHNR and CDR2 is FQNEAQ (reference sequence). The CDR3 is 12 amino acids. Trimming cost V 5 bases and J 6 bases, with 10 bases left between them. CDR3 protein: CASSEPTDGYTF. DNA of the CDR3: TGTGCCAGCAGCGAACCGACGGATGGCTACACCTTC.

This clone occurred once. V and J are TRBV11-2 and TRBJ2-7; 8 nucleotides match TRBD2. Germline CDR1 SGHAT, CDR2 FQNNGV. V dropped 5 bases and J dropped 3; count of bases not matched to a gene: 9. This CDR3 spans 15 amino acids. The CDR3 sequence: CASSPQPTSVYEQYF. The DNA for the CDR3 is TGTGCCAGCAGCCCACAACCGACTAGCGTCTACGAGCAGTACTTC.

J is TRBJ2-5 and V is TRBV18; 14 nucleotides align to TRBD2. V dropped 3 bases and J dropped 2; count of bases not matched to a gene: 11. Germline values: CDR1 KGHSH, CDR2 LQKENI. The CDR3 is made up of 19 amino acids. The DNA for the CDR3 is TGTGCCAGCTCACCCAATCTCCTAGGGACTAGCGGGAGTCAAGAGACCCAGTACTTC. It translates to CASSPNLLGTSGSQETQYF.